These T cell receptor beta chains were read from a single sample in a study of blood T cell repertoires in COVID-19. Repertoires were generated with immunoSEQ multiplex PCR, while TCRdb's copy carries only in-frame clones and drops some. The sample includes 250,000 to 350,000 clones, around 87% of them seen just once. What was sequenced was peripheral blood. These receptors were taken from a woman aged 50 to 60 who had recovered from COVID-19. CDR3s include the opening cysteine and the closing phenylalanine or tryptophan. D genes are given only for firm matches. Part of the rows lack a size; the others show once, few, many or a class for expanded clones.

>TRBV19|.|TRBJ1-2|.
CASSMEVYGYTF
TGTGCCAGTAGTATGGAGGTCTATGGCTACACCTTC
>TRBV28|.|TRBJ1-1|.
CASSRAGGRNTEAFF
TGTGCCAGCAGTAGGGCGGGTGGGCGGAACACTGAAGCTTTCTTT
>TRBV6-2/TRBV6-3|.|TRBJ2-1|TRBD2
CASSQGLALGEQFF
TGTGCCAGCAGCCAGGGACTAGCGTTGGGTGAGCAGTTCTTC
>TRBV5-1|.|TRBJ2-1|.
CASSPPTQTYNEQFF
TGCGCCAGCAGCCCACCCACTCAGACTTACAATGAGCAGTTCTTC
>TRBV7-2|.|TRBJ2-7|.
CASSLDRVSSYEQYF
TGTGCCAGCAGCTTAGACAGGGTAAGCTCCTACGAGCAGTACTTC
>TRBV15|.|TRBJ1-5|.
CATSRDPGVNQPQHF
TGTGCCACCAGCAGAGATCCAGGTGTCAATCAGCCCCAGCATTTT
>TRBV7-8|.|TRBJ2-7|.
CASTARGEQYF
TGTGCCAGCACCGCCCGGGGAGAGCAGTACTTC
>TRBV7-9|once|TRBJ1-1|TRBD1
CASSFLTGTNTEAFF
TGTGCCAGCAGCTTCCTGACAGGGACGAACACTGAAGCTTTCTTT
>TRBV4-2|.|TRBJ2-1|.
CASSLAGHEQFF
TGTGCCAGCAGCCTTGCGGGACATGAGCAGTTCTTC
>TRBV30|few|TRBJ2-1|TRBD2
CAWRVAGGYNEQFF
TGTGCCTGGAGAGTAGCGGGAGGTTACAATGAGCAGTTCTTC
>TRBV10-3|.|TRBJ2-2|TRBD2
CAIMREGGTGELFF
TGTGCCATCATGCGGGAGGGCGGGACCGGGGAGCTGTTTTTT
>TRBV3-1/TRBV3-2|few|TRBJ1-6|.
CASSQQAGYNSPLHF
TGTGCCAGCAGCCAACAAGCGGGCTATAATTCACCCCTCCACTTT
>TRBV7-2|.|TRBJ2-5|TRBD1
CASSLGDRGQETQYF
TGTGCCAGCAGCTTAGGGGACAGAGGCCAAGAGACCCAGTACTTC
>TRBV11-1|.|TRBJ1-1|.
CASSLSRGTEAFF
TGTGCCAGCAGCTTATCCAGGGGAACTGAAGCTTTCTTT
>TRBV11-3|.|TRBJ2-1|TRBD1
CASSLTPGGFGEQFF
TGTGCCAGCAGCTTAACCCCAGGGGGATTCGGTGAGCAGTTCTTC
>TRBV3-1/TRBV3-2|once|TRBJ2-7|.
CASSQVSSYEQYF
TGTGCCAGCAGCCAAGTTAGCTCCTACGAGCAGTACTTC
>TRBV15|few|TRBJ2-2|.
CATSGQGSTGELFF
TGTGCCACCAGCGGTCAGGGGAGCACCGGGGAGCTGTTTTTT
>TRBV27|.|TRBJ2-7|.
CASTGRGRKSNAYEQYF
TGTGCCAGCACCGGGAGGGGGCGCAAATCTAATGCCTACGAGCAGTACTTC
>TRBV3-1/TRBV3-2|.|TRBJ2-1|TRBD2
CASSPGLAGGNEQFF
TGTGCCAGCAGCCCGGGACTAGCGGGAGGGAATGAGCAGTTCTTC
>TRBV27|.|TRBJ2-3|TRBD2
CASSYSGSRDTQYF
TGTGCCAGCAGTTATAGCGGGAGTAGGGATACGCAGTATTTT
>TRBV10-3|.|TRBJ1-1|.
CAISESNTLEAFF
TGTGCCATCAGTGAGTCCAACACCCTTGAAGCTTTCTTT
>TRBV7-9|.|TRBJ1-1|.
CASSSWTLLEAFF
TGTGCCAGCAGCTCATGGACTCTTCTTGAAGCTTTCTTT